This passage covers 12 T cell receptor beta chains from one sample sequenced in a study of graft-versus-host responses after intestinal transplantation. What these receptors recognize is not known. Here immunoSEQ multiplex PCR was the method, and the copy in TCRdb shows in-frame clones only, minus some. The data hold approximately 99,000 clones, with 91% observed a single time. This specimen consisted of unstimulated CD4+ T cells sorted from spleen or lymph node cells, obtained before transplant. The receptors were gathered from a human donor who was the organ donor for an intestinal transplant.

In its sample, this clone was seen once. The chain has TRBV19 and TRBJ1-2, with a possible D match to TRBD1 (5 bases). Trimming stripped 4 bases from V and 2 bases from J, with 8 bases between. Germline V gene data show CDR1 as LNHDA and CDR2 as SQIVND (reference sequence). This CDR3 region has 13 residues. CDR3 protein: CASSRGLNYGYTF. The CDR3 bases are TGTGCCAGTAGTAGGGGCTTAAACTATGGCTACACCTTC. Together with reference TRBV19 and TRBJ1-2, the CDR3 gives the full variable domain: DGGITQSPKYLFRKEGQNVTLSCEQNLNHDAMYWYRQDPGQGLRLIYYSQIVNDFQKGDIAEGYSVSREKKESFPLTVTSAQKNPTAFYLCASSRGLNYGYTFGSGTRLTVV.

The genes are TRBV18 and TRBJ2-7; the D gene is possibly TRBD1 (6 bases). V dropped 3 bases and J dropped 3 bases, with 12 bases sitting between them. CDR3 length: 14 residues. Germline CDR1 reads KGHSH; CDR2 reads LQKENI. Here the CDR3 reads CASSPGAPSYEQYF. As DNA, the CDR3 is TGTGCCAGCTCACCGGGGGCACCTAGCTACGAGCAGTACTTC.

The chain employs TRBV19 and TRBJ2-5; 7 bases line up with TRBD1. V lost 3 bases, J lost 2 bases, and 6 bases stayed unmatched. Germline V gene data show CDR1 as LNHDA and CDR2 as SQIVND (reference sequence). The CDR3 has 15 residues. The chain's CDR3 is CASSINSGGQETQYF. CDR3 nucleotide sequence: TGTGCCAGTAGTATTAATTCAGGGGGACAAGAGACCCAGTACTTC. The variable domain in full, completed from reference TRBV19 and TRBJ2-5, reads DGGITQSPKYLFRKEGQNVTLSCEQNLNHDAMYWYRQDPGQGLRLIYYSQIVNDFQKGDIAEGYSVSREKKESFPLTVTSAQKNPTAFYLCASSINSGGQETQYFGPGTRLLVL.

The CDR3 reads CATQTIRQGPLSYEQYF. Written as DNA, the CDR3 is TGTGCCACCCAGACAATTAGACAGGGCCCTCTCTCCTACGAGCAGTACTTC. The chain employs TRBV27 and TRBJ2-7; TRBD1 agrees at 7 bases. The V gene's germline CDR1 is MNHEY and CDR2 SMNVEV (reference sequence). Unmatched junction bases numbered 18, after V lost 10 bases and J lost 0 bases. This CDR3 has 17 amino acids.

CDR3 residues: CARSTGGADTQYF. The DNA for the CDR3 is TGTGCCCGATCGACAGGGGGTGCGGATACGCAGTATTTT. The V call is TRBV30, the J call TRBJ2-3, with 9 bases aligning to TRBD1. Germline CDR1 is GTSNPN and CDR2 is SVGIG (reference sequence). This CDR3 contains 13 residues. Losses at the gene ends were 8 bases for V and 6 bases for J; bases not matched to a gene: 9.

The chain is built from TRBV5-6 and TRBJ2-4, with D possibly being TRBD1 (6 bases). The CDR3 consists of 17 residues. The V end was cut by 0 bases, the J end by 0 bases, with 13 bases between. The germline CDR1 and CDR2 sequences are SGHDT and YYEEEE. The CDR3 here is CASSLVGQGIAKNIQYF. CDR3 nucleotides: TGTGCCAGCAGCTTGGTCGGGCAGGGGATAGCCAAAAACATTCAGTACTTC.

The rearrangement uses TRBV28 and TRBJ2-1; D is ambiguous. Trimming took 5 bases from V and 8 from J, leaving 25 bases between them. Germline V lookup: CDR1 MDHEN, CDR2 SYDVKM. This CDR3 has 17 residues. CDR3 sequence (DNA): TGTGCCAGCAGTCCCTGGGTCGCGCTAGAGGAATGGGATGAGCAGTTCTTC. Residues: CASSPWVALEEWDEQFF.

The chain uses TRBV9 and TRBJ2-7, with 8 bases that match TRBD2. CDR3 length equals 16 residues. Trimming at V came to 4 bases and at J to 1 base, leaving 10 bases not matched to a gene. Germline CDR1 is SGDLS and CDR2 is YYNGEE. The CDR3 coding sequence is TGTGCCAGCAGCACCGGGCCTCCGGGGGGGTCCTACGAGCAGTACTTC. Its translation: CASSTGPPGGSYEQYF.

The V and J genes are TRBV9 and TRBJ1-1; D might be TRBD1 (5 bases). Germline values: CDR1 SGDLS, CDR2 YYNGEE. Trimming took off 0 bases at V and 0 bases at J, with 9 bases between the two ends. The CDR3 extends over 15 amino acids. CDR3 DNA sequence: TGTGCCAGCAGCGTAGCGGGGGAAGTGAACACTGAAGCTTTCTTT. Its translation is CASSVAGEVNTEAFF.

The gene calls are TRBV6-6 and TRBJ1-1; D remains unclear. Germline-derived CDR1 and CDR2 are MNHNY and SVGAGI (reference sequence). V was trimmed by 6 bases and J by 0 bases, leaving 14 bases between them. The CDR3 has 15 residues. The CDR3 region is CASRRAPNMNTEAFF. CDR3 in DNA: TGTGCCAGCAGGCGGGCACCGAACATGAACACTGAAGCTTTCTTT.

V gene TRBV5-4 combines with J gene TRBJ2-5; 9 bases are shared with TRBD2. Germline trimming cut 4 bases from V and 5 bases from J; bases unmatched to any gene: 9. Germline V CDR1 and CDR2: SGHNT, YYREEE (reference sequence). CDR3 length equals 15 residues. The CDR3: CASSLIAGAGETQYF. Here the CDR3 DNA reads TGTGCCAGCAGCCTCATAGCGGGGGCGGGGGAGACCCAGTACTTC.

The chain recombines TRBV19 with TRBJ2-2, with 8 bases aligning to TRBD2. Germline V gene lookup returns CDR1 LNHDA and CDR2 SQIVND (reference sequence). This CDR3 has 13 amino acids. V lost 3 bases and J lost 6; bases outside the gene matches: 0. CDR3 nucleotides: TGTGCCAGTAGTATTAGCGGGGCCGGGGAGCTGTTTTTT. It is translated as CASSISGAGELFF.